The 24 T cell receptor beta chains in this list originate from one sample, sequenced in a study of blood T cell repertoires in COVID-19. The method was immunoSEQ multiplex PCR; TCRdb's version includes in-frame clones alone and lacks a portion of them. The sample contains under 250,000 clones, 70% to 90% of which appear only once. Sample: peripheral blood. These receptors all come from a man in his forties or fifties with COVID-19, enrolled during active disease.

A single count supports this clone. The CDR3 region is CASSPRSGGHNEQFF. CDR3 sequence (DNA): TGTGCCAGCTCACCACGCTCAGGAGGGCACAATGAGCAGTTCTTC. The rearrangement links TRBV18 to TRBJ2-1, with D perhaps TRBD2 (6 bases). The CDR3 covers 15 residues. From germline, CDR1 is KGHSH and CDR2 LQKENI. The germline V and J ends were trimmed by 1 base and 5 bases, with 12 bases remaining between them.

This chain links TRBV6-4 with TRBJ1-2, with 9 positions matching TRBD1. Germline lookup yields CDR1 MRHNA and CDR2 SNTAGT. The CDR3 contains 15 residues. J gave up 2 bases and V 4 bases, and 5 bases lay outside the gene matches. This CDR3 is CASSVEGTGNYGYTF. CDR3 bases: TGTGCCAGCAGTGTGGAAGGGACAGGGAACTATGGCTACACCTTC.

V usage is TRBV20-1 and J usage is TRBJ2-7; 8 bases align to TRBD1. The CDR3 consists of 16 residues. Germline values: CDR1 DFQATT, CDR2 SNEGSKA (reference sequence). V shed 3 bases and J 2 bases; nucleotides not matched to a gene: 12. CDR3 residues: CSASYPSGGTTYEQYF. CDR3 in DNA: TGCAGTGCTAGTTACCCGTCAGGGGGCACTACCTACGAGCAGTACTTC.

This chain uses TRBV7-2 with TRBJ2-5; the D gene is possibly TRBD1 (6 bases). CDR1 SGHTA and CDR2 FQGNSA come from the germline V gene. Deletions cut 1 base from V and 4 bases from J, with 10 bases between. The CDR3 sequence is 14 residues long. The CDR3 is CASSLVTGPETQYF. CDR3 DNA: TGTGCCAGCAGCTTAGTGACAGGACCAGAGACCCAGTACTTC. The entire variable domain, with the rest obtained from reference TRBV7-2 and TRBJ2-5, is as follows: GAGVSQSPSNKVTEKGKDVELRCDPISGHTALYWYRQSLGQGLEFLIYFQGNSAPDKSGLPSDRFSAERTGGSVSTLTIQRTQQEDSAVYLCASSLVTGPETQYFGPGTRLLVL.

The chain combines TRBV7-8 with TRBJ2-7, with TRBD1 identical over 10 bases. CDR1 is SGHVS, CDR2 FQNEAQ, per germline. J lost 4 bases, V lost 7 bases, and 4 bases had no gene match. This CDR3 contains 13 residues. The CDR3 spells CASTGQGTYEQYF. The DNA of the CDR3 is TGTGCCAGCACGGGACAGGGGACGTACGAGCAGTACTTC. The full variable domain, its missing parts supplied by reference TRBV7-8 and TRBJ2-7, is GAGVSQSPRYKVAKRGQDVALRCDPISGHVSLFWYQQALGQGPEFLTYFQNEAQLDKSGLPSDRFFAERPEGSVSTLKIQRTQQEDSAVYLCASTGQGTYEQYFGPGTRLTVT.

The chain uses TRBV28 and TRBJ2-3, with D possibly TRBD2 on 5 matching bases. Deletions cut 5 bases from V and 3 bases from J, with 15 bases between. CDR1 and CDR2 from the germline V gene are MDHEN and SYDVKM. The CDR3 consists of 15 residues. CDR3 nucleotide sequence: TGTGCCAGCAGTCCGCGGGTAGTTGGGACAGATACGCAGTATTTT. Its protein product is CASSPRVVGTDTQYF.

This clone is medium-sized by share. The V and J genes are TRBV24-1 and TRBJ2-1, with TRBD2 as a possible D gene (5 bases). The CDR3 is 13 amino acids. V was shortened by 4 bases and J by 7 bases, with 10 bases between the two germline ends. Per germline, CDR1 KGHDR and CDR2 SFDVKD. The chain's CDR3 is CATSDGLGNEQFF. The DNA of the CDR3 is TGTGCCACCAGTGACGGACTCGGGAATGAGCAGTTCTTC.

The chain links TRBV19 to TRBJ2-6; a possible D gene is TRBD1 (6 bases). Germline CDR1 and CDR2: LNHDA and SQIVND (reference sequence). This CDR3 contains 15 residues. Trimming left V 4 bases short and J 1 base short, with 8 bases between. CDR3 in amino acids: CASSKGVSGANVLTF. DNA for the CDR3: TGTGCCAGTAGTAAGGGGGTATCTGGGGCCAACGTCCTGACTTTC.

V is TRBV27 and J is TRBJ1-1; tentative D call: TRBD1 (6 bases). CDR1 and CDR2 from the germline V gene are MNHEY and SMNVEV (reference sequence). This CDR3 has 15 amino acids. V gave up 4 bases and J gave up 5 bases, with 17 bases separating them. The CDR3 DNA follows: TGTGCCAGCAGTTCGCAACAGGGTCGGGGTACTGAAGCTTTCTTT. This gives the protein CASSSQQGRGTEAFF.

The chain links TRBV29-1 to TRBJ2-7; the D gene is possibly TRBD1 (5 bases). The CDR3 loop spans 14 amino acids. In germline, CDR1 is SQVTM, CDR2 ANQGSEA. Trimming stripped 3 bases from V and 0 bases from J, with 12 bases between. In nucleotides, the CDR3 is TGCAGCGTTGATCAGGGTCCGAGCTCCTACGAGCAGTACTTC. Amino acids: CSVDQGPSSYEQYF.

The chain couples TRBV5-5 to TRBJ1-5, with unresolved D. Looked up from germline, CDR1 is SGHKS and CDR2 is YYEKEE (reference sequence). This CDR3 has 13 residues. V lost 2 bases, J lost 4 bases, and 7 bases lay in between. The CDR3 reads CASSLEFNQPQHF. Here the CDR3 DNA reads TGTGCCAGCAGCTTAGAGTTTAATCAGCCCCAGCATTTT.

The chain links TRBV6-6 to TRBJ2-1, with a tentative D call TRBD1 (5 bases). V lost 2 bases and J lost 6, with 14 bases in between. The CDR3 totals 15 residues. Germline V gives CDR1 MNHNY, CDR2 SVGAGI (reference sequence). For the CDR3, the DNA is TGTGCCAGCAGTTACGGGTCAGGGTGGGTCAATGAGCAGTTCTTC. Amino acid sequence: CASSYGSGWVNEQFF.

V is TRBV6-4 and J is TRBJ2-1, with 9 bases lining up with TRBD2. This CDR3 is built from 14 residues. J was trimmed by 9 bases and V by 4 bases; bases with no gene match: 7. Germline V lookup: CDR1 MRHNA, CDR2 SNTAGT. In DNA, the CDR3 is TGTGCCAGCAGTGTTGCGGGAGGGCTCGGTGAGCAGTTCTTC. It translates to CASSVAGGLGEQFF.

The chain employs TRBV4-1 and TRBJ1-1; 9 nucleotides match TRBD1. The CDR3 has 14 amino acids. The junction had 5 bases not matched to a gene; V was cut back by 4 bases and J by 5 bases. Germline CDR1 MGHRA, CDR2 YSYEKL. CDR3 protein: CASSLGTGQTEAFF. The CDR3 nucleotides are TGCGCCAGCAGCCTAGGGACAGGGCAAACTGAAGCTTTCTTT.

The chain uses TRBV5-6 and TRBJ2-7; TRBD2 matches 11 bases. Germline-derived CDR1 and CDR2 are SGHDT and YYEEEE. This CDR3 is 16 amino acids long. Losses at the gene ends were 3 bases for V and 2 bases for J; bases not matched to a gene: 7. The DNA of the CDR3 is TGTGCCAGCAGCTACCTGACTAGCGGGATACCCTACGAGCAGTACTTC. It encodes CASSYLTSGIPYEQYF. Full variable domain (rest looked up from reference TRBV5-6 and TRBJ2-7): DAGVTQSPTHLIKTRGQQVTLRCSPKSGHDTVSWYQQALGQGPQFIFQYYEEEERQRGNFPDRFSGHQFPNYSSELNVNALLLGDSALYLCASSYLTSGIPYEQYFGPGTRLTVT.

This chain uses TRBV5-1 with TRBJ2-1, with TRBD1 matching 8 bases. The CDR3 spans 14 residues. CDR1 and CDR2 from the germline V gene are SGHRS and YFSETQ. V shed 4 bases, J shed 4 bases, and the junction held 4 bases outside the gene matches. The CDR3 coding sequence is TGCGCCAGCAGCCTCGGGACAGGTTACAATGAGCAGTTCTTC. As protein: CASSLGTGYNEQFF.

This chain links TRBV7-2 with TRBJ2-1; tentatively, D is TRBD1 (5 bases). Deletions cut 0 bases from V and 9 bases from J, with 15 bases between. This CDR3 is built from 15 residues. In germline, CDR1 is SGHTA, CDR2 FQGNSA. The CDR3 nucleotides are TGTGCCAGCAGCTTAGCGCCTAAAACAGGCTTTGAGCAGTTCTTC. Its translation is CASSLAPKTGFEQFF. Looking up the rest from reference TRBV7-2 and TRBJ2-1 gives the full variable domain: GAGVSQSPSNKVTEKGKDVELRCDPISGHTALYWYRQSLGQGLEFLIYFQGNSAPDKSGLPSDRFSAERTGGSVSTLTIQRTQQEDSAVYLCASSLAPKTGFEQFFGPGTRLTVL.

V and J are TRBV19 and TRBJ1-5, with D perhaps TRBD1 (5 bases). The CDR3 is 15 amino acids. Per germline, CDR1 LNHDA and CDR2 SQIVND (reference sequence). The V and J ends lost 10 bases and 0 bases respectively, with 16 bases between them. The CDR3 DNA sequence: TGTGCCACGCGGGACCTTTCACCTAGCAATCAGCCCCAGCATTTT. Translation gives CATRDLSPSNQPQHF.

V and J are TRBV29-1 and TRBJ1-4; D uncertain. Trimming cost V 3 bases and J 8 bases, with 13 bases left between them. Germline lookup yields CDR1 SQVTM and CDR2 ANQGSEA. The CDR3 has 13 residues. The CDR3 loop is CSVEKGGSEKLFF. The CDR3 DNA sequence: TGCAGCGTTGAGAAGGGAGGCAGCGAAAAACTGTTTTTT.

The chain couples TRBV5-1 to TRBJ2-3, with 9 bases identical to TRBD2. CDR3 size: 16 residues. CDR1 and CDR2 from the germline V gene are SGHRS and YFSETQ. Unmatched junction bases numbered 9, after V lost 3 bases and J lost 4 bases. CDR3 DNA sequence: TGCGCCAGCAGCTCACACCGGCGGGGGGGCGCAGATACGCAGTATTTT. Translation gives CASSSHRRGGADTQYF.

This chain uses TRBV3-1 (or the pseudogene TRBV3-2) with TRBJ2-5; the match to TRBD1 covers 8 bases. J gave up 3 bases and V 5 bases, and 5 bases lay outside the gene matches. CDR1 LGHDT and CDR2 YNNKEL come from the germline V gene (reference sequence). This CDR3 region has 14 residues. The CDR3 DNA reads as TGTGCCAGCAGCTTGCGACAGGGGAAAGAGACCCAGTACTTC. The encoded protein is CASSLRQGKETQYF.

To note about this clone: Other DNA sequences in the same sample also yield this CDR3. CDR3 region: CASSLQMNTEAFF. CDR3 bases: TGCGCCAGCAGCTTACAGATGAACACTGAAGCTTTCTTT. The chain uses TRBV5-1 and TRBJ1-1; D ambiguous. V was pared by 2 bases and J by 0 bases, with 5 bases between. Germline-derived CDR1 and CDR2 are SGHRS and YFSETQ. The CDR3 is 13 residues long.

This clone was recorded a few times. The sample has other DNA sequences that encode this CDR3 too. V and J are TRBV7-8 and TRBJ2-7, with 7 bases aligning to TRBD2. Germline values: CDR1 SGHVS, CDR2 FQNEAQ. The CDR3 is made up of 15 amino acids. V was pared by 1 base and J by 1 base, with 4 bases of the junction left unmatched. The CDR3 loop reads CASSLGGGLSYEQYF. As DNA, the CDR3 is TGTGCCAGCAGCTTAGGCGGGGGTCTATCCTACGAGCAGTACTTC.

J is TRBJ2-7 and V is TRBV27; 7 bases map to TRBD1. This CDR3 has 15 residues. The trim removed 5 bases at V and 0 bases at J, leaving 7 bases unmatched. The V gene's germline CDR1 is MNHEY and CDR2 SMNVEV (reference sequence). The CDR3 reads CASSQTGDSSYEQYF. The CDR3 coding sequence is TGTGCCAGCAGTCAAACCGGGGACAGCTCCTACGAGCAGTACTTC.